These 8 T cell receptor beta chains originate from one sample sequenced in a study of T cell repertoires in cytomegalovirus infection. Their recognized antigens are unknown. TCRdb analysed the reads with MiXCR anew, one entry per CDR3 protein. This sample has 250,000 to 300,000 distinct CDR3 sequences; less than 25% occur once, and the top ten carry around 20%. This specimen was cultured PBMCs, taken from culture after CMV antigen stimulation. These receptors came from a human donor in good health (CMV status not recorded). Some clones in this sample may be carry-over from other donors' samples.

This clonotype was counted a single time. The V gene is TRBV2, the J gene TRBJ2-5, with 12 bases fitting TRBD2. With 4 bases clipped from V and 0 bases from J, the junction kept 3 bases outside the gene matches. This CDR3 is built from 16 residues. CDR1 is SNHLY, CDR2 FYNNEI, per germline. DNA for the CDR3: TGTGCCAGCAGTGGAGGACTAGCGGGGTACCAAGAGACCCAGTACTTC. Translating gives CASSGGLAGYQETQYF.

This clonotype occurred a few times. The rearrangement joins TRBV6-2 or TRBV6-3 to TRBJ2-7; the D gene is possibly TRBD1 (6 bases). The ends were cut back, 8 bases at V and 2 bases at J, with 22 bases in the middle. Germline loops: CDR1 MNHEY, CDR2 SVGEGT. This CDR3 is 16 amino acids long. The CDR3 sequence: CASGGRGGVWTYEQYV. Written as DNA, the CDR3 is TGTGCCAGCGGTGGCAGGGGTGGCGTGTGGACCTACGAGCAGTACGTC.

The chain recombines TRBV7-6 with TRBJ2-7; TRBD1 matches at 9 bases. The junction had 5 bases not matched to a gene; V was cut back by 4 bases and J by 1 base. The CDR3 contains 15 residues. Per the germline V gene, CDR1 is SGHVS and CDR2 is FNYEAQ. For the CDR3, the DNA is TGTGCCAGCAGCTCCCTGGACAGGGGTTCCTACGAGCAGTACTTC. Encoded protein: CASSSLDRGSYEQYF.

The chain employs TRBV18 and TRBJ2-3; D gene uncertain. The V and J ends lost 2 bases and 2 bases respectively, with 8 bases between them. Germline V gene sequence: CDR1 KGHSH, CDR2 LQKENI. This CDR3 is built from 14 residues. The CDR3 sequence: CASSPDLVTDTQYF. The CDR3, as DNA: TGTGCCAGCTCACCAGACTTAGTCACAGATACGCAGTATTTT.

This rearrangement joins TRBV12-3 or TRBV12-4 to TRBJ1-5; a weak D match, TRBD1 (5 bases). V shed 3 bases and J shed 7 bases, with 13 bases lying between them. The CDR3 is 14 residues long. CDR3: CASSFLGGPQPQHF. Here the CDR3 DNA reads TGTGCCAGCAGTTTTTTGGGGGGTCCCCAGCCCCAGCATTTT.

A few counts support this clonotype. V is TRBV25-1 and J is TRBJ1-2; TRBD1 is a possible D gene (6 bases). The length of the CDR3 is 15 residues. Trimming stripped 9 bases from V and 4 bases from J, with 21 bases between. The germline gives CDR1 MGHDK, CDR2 SYGVNS. CDR3 coding DNA: TGTGCCAGTGAGGGGGATTCGGGGGGCCTCTATGGCTACACCTTC. Residues: CASEGDSGGLYGYTF.

This clonotype was picked up one time. It may be a read error: a sequence one base away is much more abundant. The chain is built from TRBV7-2 and TRBJ2-1, with D possibly TRBD2 on 7 matching bases. Trimming left V 7 bases short and J 11 bases short, with 21 bases between. Germline CDR1 is SGHTA and CDR2 is FQGNSA. The CDR3 is made up of 14 amino acids. As DNA, the CDR3 is TGTGCCAGCACTTTAGGGGGGGCCGTGATACAGCAGTTCTTC. It encodes CASTLGGAVIQQFF.

The chain's CDR3 is CASPNRGQGALTDTQYF. The CDR3 bases are TGTGCCAGCCCTAATCGGGGACAGGGGGCCTTGACAGATACGCAGTATTTT. The J gene is TRBJ2-3, the V gene TRBV7-9; 12 nucleotides line up with TRBD1. Germline assignment: CDR1 SEHNR and CDR2 FQNEAQ (reference sequence). The CDR3 extends over 17 amino acids. V was pared by 8 bases and J by 3 bases, with 12 bases of the junction left unmatched.